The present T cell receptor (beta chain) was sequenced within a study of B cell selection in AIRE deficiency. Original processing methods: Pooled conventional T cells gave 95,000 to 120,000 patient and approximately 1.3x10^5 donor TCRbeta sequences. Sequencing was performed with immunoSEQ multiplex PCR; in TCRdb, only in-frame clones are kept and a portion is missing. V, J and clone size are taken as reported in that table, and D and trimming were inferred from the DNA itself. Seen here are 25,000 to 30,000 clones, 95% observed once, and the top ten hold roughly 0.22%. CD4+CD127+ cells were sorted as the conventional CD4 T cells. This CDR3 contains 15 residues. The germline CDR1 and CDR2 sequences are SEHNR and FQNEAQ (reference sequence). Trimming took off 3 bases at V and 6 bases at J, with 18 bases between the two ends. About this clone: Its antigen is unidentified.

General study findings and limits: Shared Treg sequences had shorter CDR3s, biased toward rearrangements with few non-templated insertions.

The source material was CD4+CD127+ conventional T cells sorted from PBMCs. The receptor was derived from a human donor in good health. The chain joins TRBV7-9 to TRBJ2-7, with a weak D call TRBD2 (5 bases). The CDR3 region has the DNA TGTGCCAGCAGCTTTTTGGGGAGTCAAGGAGGCGAGCAGTACTTC. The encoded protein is CASSFLGSQGGEQYF.